The source of this TCR beta chain is a study of blood T cell repertoires in COVID-19. Study-wide background: The samples span acute and convalescent COVID-19 from the United States, Italy and Spain.

The trim removed 9 bases at V and 9 bases at J, leaving 6 bases unmatched. This CDR3 has 12 residues. Germline loops: CDR1 MNHEY, CDR2 SVGAGI. The authors' processing: Amplification from reference gene primers served as the basis for estimated nucleated cell counts. The method was immunoSEQ multiplex PCR; TCRdb's version includes in-frame clones alone and lacks a portion of them. V and J calls and clone size are those listed in that table; D and trimming were worked out from the DNA. The table has around 87,000 clones, 80% to 90% seen once. Material for sequencing was peripheral blood. The J gene is TRBJ1-5, the V gene TRBV6-5, with 9 bases lining up with TRBD1. This TCR was sampled from a man aged 45-60 years with acute or convalescent COVID-19. CDR3 protein: CASRTGVGPQHF. The CDR3 DNA is TGTGCCAGTCGGACAGGGGTTGGGCCCCAGCATTTT.